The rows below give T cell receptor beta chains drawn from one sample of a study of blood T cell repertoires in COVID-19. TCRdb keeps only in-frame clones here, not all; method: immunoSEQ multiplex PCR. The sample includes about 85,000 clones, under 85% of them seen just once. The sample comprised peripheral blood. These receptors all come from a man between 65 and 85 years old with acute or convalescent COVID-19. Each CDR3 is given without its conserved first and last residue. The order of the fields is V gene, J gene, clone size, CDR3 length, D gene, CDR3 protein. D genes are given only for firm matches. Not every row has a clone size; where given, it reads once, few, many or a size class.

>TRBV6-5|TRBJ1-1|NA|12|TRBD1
ASSTDRGNTEAF
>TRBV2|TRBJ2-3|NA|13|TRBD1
ASSVETGVIDTQY
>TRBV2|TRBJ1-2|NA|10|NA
ASTEGDYGYT
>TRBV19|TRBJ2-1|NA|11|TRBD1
ASSGTGGNEQF
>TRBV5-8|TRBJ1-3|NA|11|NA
ASSPRGGNTIY
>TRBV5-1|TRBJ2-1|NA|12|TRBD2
ASLGGGAGDEQF
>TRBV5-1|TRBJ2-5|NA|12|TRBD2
ASSPGLAAETQY
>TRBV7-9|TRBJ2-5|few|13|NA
ASSPAWGGHETQY
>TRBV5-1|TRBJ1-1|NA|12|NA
ASSLDGGGAQTF
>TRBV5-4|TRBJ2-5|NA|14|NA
ASSRSGRTDQETQY
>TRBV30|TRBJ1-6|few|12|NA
AWSEYRANSPLH
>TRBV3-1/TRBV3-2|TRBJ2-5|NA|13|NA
ASSPRDSPGKTQY
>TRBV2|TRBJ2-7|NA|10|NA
ASRGERGEQY
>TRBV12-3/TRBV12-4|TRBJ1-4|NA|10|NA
ASSLRSEKLF
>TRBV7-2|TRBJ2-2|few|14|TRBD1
ASSPRTGGNTGELF
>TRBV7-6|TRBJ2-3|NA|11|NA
ASTPRWTDTQY
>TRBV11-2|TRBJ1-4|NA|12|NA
ASSLSIQNEKLF
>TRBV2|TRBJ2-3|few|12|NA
ASSNERGSGPQY
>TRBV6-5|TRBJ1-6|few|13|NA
ASSQTGSGNSPLH
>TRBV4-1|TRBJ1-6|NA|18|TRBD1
ASSQEFRTGSSVYNSPLH
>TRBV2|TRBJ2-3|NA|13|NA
ASNEVRGFTDTQY
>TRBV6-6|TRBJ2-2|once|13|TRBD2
ASSYSPGGGGELF
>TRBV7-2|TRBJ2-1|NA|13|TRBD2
ASRSGLAGYNEQF
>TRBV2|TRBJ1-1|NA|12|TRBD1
ASSASPGQGGAF
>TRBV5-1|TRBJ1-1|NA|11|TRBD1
ASSSTGADEAF
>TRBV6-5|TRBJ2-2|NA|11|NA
ASSYPRPGELF
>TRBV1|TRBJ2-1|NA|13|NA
TSSHISGAINEQF
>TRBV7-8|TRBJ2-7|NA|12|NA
ASSLGPTRDEQY
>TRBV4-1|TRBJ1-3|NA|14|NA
ASSQDLNRVGNTIY
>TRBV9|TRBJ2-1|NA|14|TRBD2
ASSVDPAGTYNEQF
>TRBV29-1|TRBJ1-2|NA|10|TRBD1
SALGQAYGYT